The 27 T cell receptor beta chains below come from one sample, sequenced in a study of Ad26.COV2.S vaccination and SARS-CoV-2 variants. Profiling relied on immunoSEQ multiplex PCR, and the TCRdb table lists in-frame clones only, not all of them. The sample holds around 400,000 clones, around 91% seen once. Regarding treatment: over 15 received Ad26.COV2.S at low or high dose, single or two shots; about 5 received placebo; per-sample allocation not given. Day 63 following the first vaccine or placebo injection was when the samples were taken. The sample here was peripheral blood, taken in a trial of Ad26.COV2.S vaccine versus placebo. The receptors were gathered from a person aged 18-65 years who received the Ad26.COV2.S COVID-19 vaccine or a placebo.

This chain uses TRBV28 with TRBJ2-7; possible D gene TRBD1, 6 bases. Trimming cost V 3 bases and J 3 bases, with 9 bases left between them. The CDR3 loop spans 13 amino acids. Germline values: CDR1 MDHEN, CDR2 SYDVKM. The DNA for the CDR3 is TGTGCCAGCAGTTTGGGACAAAACTACGAGCAGTACTTC. It yields the protein CASSLGQNYEQYF.

The genes are TRBV5-6 and TRBJ2-7; TRBD1 is a possible D gene (6 bases). With 0 bases removed from V and 5 bases from J, the gap between germline ends came to 18 bases. This CDR3 has 16 amino acids. Germline-derived CDR1 and CDR2 are SGHDT and YYEEEE. The CDR3 spells CASSLVGTTTRDEQYF. In DNA, the CDR3 is TGTGCCAGCAGCTTGGTTGGGACAACGACCCGGGACGAGCAGTACTTC.

V is TRBV6-4 and J is TRBJ2-1, with D hard to call. CDR1 and CDR2 from the germline V gene are MRHNA and SNTAGT. CDR3 length equals 13 residues. Trimming took off 5 bases at V and 4 bases at J, with 9 bases between the two ends. CDR3 in DNA: TGTGCCAGCAGTCCCGACGGTTACAATGAGCAGTTCTTC. Residues: CASSPDGYNEQFF.

This chain connects TRBV4-1 to TRBJ2-5; 7 bases are shared with TRBD2. There are 15 residues in the CDR3. J gave up 5 bases and V 4 bases, and 10 bases lay outside the gene matches. Germline V gene sequence: CDR1 MGHRA, CDR2 YSYEKL. The CDR3: CASSRERDRVETQYF. The CDR3 nucleotides read TGCGCCAGCAGCCGGGAGCGGGATAGGGTGGAGACCCAGTACTTC.

V usage is TRBV5-1 and J usage is TRBJ1-4, with D perhaps TRBD1 (6 bases). Between the trimmed V and J ends, which lost 0 bases and 8 bases, there was a span of 14 bases. The CDR3 consists of 15 residues. Germline V gene data show CDR1 as SGHRS and CDR2 as YFSETQ. The CDR3 DNA sequence: TGCGCCAGCAGCTTGGGATGGGGGCGCGAGGAAAAACTGTTTTTT. Protein product: CASSLGWGREEKLFF.

The gene calls are TRBV5-1 and TRBJ2-5; D might be TRBD1 (7 bases). Trimming removed 0 bases at V and 2 bases at J, with 14 bases between. This CDR3 spans 16 amino acids. CDR1 is SGHRS and CDR2 is YFSETQ in the germline V gene. CDR3 DNA: TGCGCCAGCAGCTTGGAGTCGGCAGGGGGGCAAGAGACCCAGTACTTC. Translating gives CASSLESAGGQETQYF.

V is TRBV4-1 and J is TRBJ1-3; D remains ambiguous. V dropped 0 bases and J dropped 5 bases, with 8 bases sitting between them. This CDR3 contains 14 residues. Germline CDR1 MGHRA, CDR2 YSYEKL. In DNA form, the CDR3 reads TGCGCCAGCAGCCAAGAAAGGAACAGAAACACCATATATTTT. Translated, it gives CASSQERNRNTIYF.

The gene calls are TRBV28 and TRBJ2-6; D may be TRBD1 or TRBD2 (5 bases each). With 5 bases removed from V and 0 bases from J, the gap between germline ends came to 17 bases. The CDR3 has 18 residues. Germline V CDR1 and CDR2: MDHEN, SYDVKM. DNA for the CDR3: TGTGCCAGCAGTCCCCCGGTGGGGACGAGCTCTGGGGCCAACGTCCTGACTTTC. It translates to CASSPPVGTSSGANVLTF.

The chain joins TRBV10-3 to TRBJ2-7; 10 bases match TRBD1. Germline values: CDR1 ENHRY, CDR2 SYGVKD. Trimming at V came to 7 bases and at J to 4 bases, leaving 4 bases not matched to a gene. The CDR3 sequence is 13 residues long. The CDR3 DNA is TGTGCCATCAACCGGGACAGGGGTTACGAGCAGTACTTC. Translation: CAINRDRGYEQYF.

CDR3: CASSPLSGMNTGELFF. CDR3 DNA: TGTGCCAGCAGCCCCCTTAGCGGGATGAACACCGGGGAGCTGTTTTTT. The chain joins TRBV9 to TRBJ2-2; 8 bases line up with TRBD2. CDR1 SGDLS and CDR2 YYNGEE come from the germline V gene. The CDR3 runs to 16 residues. The V segment lost 4 bases and the J segment 1 base; nucleotides outside the gene matches: 6.

This clone was seen once. The chain joins TRBV7-9 to TRBJ2-7; D remains unclear. Trimming shortened V by 5 bases and J by 2 bases, and 10 bases separated the two germline ends. This CDR3 contains 13 residues. CDR1 is SEHNR and CDR2 is FQNEAQ in the germline V gene (reference sequence). The CDR3 region is CASSPDGPYEQYF. Here the CDR3 DNA reads TGTGCCAGCAGCCCGGACGGGCCCTACGAGCAGTACTTC.

The chain employs TRBV15 and TRBJ2-3, with TRBD2 matching 7 bases. This CDR3 has 15 residues. Germline CDR1 is LNHNV and CDR2 is YYDKDF (reference sequence). The V segment lost 5 bases and the J segment 1 base; nucleotides outside the gene matches: 6. The CDR3 coding sequence is TGTGCCACCAGCGGAGCGGGATTTCGCACAGATACGCAGTATTTT. It translates to CATSGAGFRTDTQYF. The full variable domain, with the rest looked up from reference TRBV15 and TRBJ2-3, is DAMVIQNPRYQVTQFGKPVTLSCSQTLNHNVMYWYQQKSSQAPKLLFHYYDKDFNNEADTPDNFQSRRPNTSFCFLDIRSPGLGDTAMYLCATSGAGFRTDTQYFGPGTRLTVL.

This rearrangement joins TRBV4-2 to TRBJ2-2; 7 bases match TRBD2. With V trimmed by 4 bases and J by 3 bases, 2 bases remained unmatched. This CDR3 spans 14 amino acids. Germline V lookup: CDR1 LGHNA, CDR2 YNFKEQ. The CDR3 loop reads CASSREGDTGELFF. For the CDR3, the DNA is TGTGCCAGCAGCCGGGAGGGCGACACCGGGGAGCTGTTTTTT.

The count of this clone is one. The chain is built from TRBV5-1 and TRBJ2-7, with 15 bases identical to TRBD2. Germline V CDR1 and CDR2: SGHRS, YFSETQ. Germline trimming cut 4 bases from V and 6 bases from J; bases unmatched to any gene: 8. This CDR3 contains 16 residues. CDR3 sequence: CASSTGTSGRYGEQYF. The CDR3 coding sequence is TGCGCCAGCAGCACAGGGACTAGCGGGAGGTACGGCGAGCAGTACTTC. The complete variable domain, with remaining parts taken from reference TRBV5-1 and TRBJ2-7, reads KAGVTQTPRYLIKTRGQQVTLSCSPISGHRSVSWYQQTPGQGLQFLFEYFSETQRNKGNFPGRFSGRQFSNSRSEMNVSTLELGDSALYLCASSTGTSGRYGEQYFGPGTRLTVT.

V gene TRBV7-9 combines with J gene TRBJ2-1, with D uncertain. Trimming shortened V by 0 bases and J by 4 bases, and 7 bases separated the two germline ends. This CDR3 has 14 residues. In germline, CDR1 is SEHNR, CDR2 FQNEAQ (reference sequence). CDR3 loop: CASSLASLYNEQFF. The CDR3 DNA reads TGTGCCAGCAGCTTAGCGTCGCTTTACAATGAGCAGTTCTTC. Full variable domain (rest looked up from reference TRBV7-9 and TRBJ2-1): DTGVSQNPRHKITKRGQNVTFRCDPISEHNRLYWYRQTLGQGPEFLTYFQNEAQLEKSRLLSDRFSAERPKGSFSTLEIQRTEQGDSAMYLCASSLASLYNEQFFGPGTRLTVL.

This rearrangement joins TRBV28 to TRBJ2-3, with 7 positions matching TRBD2. Germline assignment: CDR1 MDHEN and CDR2 SYDVKM. J was trimmed by 2 bases and V by 5 bases; bases with no gene match: 10. The CDR3 totals 16 residues. The CDR3 sequence: CASSPPSGTNTDTQYF. CDR3 in DNA: TGTGCCAGCAGTCCCCCATCCGGGACTAACACAGATACGCAGTATTTT.

This rearrangement joins TRBV28 to TRBJ1-1, with D possibly matching TRBD1 (6 bases). In germline, CDR1 is MDHEN, CDR2 SYDVKM. The CDR3 runs 14 residues. Trimming cost V 1 base and J 8 bases, with 14 bases left between them. This chain's CDR3 is CASSLSAGDSEAFF. The CDR3 coding sequence is TGTGCCAGCAGTTTATCGGCAGGGGATTCCGAAGCTTTCTTT.

This chain links TRBV10-1 with TRBJ2-1; TRBD2 matches 7 bases. This CDR3 is 15 amino acids long. V lost 4 bases to trimming and J lost 7 bases; unmatched junction nucleotides: 10. CDR1 WNHNN and CDR2 SYGVQD come from the germline V gene (reference sequence). CDR3 in DNA: TGCGCCAGCAGTGGGAAAATAGAGCGGGATAATGAGCAGTTCTTC. As protein: CASSGKIERDNEQFF.

The rearrangement joins TRBV19 to TRBJ2-7; tentative D call: TRBD1 (5 bases). The CDR3 contains 15 residues. Germline values: CDR1 LNHDA, CDR2 SQIVND (reference sequence). V lost 3 bases, J lost 2 bases, and 14 bases lay in between. The CDR3 spells CASSIVDSETYEQYF. CDR3 bases: TGTGCCAGTAGTATCGTAGACAGCGAGACCTACGAGCAGTACTTC.

This rearrangement joins TRBV28 to TRBJ1-4, with a weak D call TRBD1 (6 bases). Between the trimmed V and J ends, which lost 6 bases and 8 bases, there was a span of 16 bases. From germline, CDR1 is MDHEN and CDR2 SYDVKM. The CDR3 consists of 14 residues. CDR3 sequence (DNA): TGTGCCAGCAGCCCTACAGGGTTAGGGGAAAAACTGTTTTTT. This codes for CASSPTGLGEKLFF. Drawing the rest from reference TRBV28 and TRBJ1-4, the complete variable domain is DVKVTQSSRYLVKRTGEKVFLECVQDMDHENMFWYRQDPGLGLRLIYFSYDVKMKEKGDIPEGYSVSREKKERFSLILESASTNQTSMYLCASSPTGLGEKLFFGSGTQLSVL.

The V and J genes are TRBV7-2 and TRBJ2-2; TRBD1 matches at 8 bases. The length of the CDR3 is 13 residues. The germline V gene encodes CDR1 SGHTA and CDR2 FQGNSA. With 4 bases clipped from V and 5 bases from J, the junction kept 0 bases outside the gene matches. DNA of the CDR3: TGTGCCAGCAGCTACAGGGGGACCGGGGAGCTGTTTTTT. Translating gives CASSYRGTGELFF. The variable domain in full, completed from reference TRBV7-2 and TRBJ2-2, reads GAGVSQSPSNKVTEKGKDVELRCDPISGHTALYWYRQSLGQGLEFLIYFQGNSAPDKSGLPSDRFSAERTGGSVSTLTIQRTQQEDSAVYLCASSYRGTGELFFGEGSRLTVL.

The chain uses TRBV9 and TRBJ2-5, with 8 bases aligning to TRBD1. The germline V gene has CDR1 SGDLS and CDR2 YYNGEE. The length of the CDR3 is 14 residues. Germline trimming cut 2 bases from V and 5 bases from J; bases unmatched to any gene: 5. The CDR3 coding sequence is TGTGCCAGCAGCGTTGCAGGGGGCAAGGAGACCCAGTACTTC. Protein sequence: CASSVAGGKETQYF.

The J gene is TRBJ2-2, the V gene TRBV11-2; TRBD2 matches at 10 bases. CDR3 length: 14 residues. Per germline, CDR1 SGHAT and CDR2 FQNNGV. J lost 11 bases, V lost 5 bases, and 8 bases had no gene match. In DNA, the CDR3 is TGTGCCAGCAGCGCCGGACTAGCGGAGCCCGAGCTGTTTTTT. Amino acid sequence: CASSAGLAEPELFF.

This rearrangement joins TRBV2 to TRBJ1-2; TRBD1 agrees at 7 bases. Per the germline V gene, CDR1 is SNHLY and CDR2 is FYNNEI. The CDR3 runs to 14 residues. The V gene end was trimmed by 7 bases and the J gene end by 4 bases; junction bases not matched to a gene: 9. CDR3 nucleotides: TGTGCCAGCACCTCGACAGGGACGGGCTATGGCTACACCTTC. It encodes CASTSTGTGYGYTF. Drawing the rest from reference TRBV2 and TRBJ1-2, the complete variable domain is EPEVTQTPSHQVTQMGQEVILRCVPISNHLYFYWYRQILGQKVEFLVSFYNNEISEKSEIFDDQFSVERPDGSNFTLKIRSTKLEDSAMYFCASTSTGTGYGYTFGSGTRLTVV.

This chain joins TRBV11-3 and TRBJ2-1; 7 bases match TRBD2. CDR1 is SGHNT and CDR2 is YENEEA in the germline V gene. This CDR3 comprises 16 residues. Trimming at V came to 5 bases and at J to 2 bases, leaving 9 bases not matched to a gene. This chain's CDR3 is CASSPLVSGTYNEQFF. Here the CDR3 DNA reads TGTGCCAGCAGCCCTTTAGTGAGCGGGACCTACAATGAGCAGTTCTTC. Supplemented by reference TRBV11-3 and TRBJ2-1, the full variable domain reads EAGVVQSPRYKIIEKKQPVAFWCNPISGHNTLYWYLQNLGQGPELLIRYENEEAVDDSQLPKDRFSAERLKGVDSTLKIQPAELGDSAVYLCASSPLVSGTYNEQFFGPGTRLTVL.

The chain links TRBV30 to TRBJ2-3, with 8 bases lining up with TRBD1. This CDR3 is 15 amino acids long. The ends lost 5 bases at V and 2 bases at J; junction bases unmatched: 9. The germline CDR1 and CDR2 sequences are GTSNPN and SVGIG (reference sequence). The chain's CDR3 is CAWGGTGPTTDTQYF. The CDR3, as DNA: TGTGCCTGGGGAGGGACAGGTCCAACCACAGATACGCAGTATTTT.

Only one count was recorded for this clone. This chain joins TRBV19 and TRBJ2-3; 13 bases align to TRBD2. Germline V gene sequence: CDR1 LNHDA, CDR2 SQIVND (reference sequence). After removal of 7 bases from V and 4 bases from J, the junction contained 5 bases not matched to a gene. There are 15 residues in the CDR3. CDR3: CASKPTSGRADTQYF. The DNA of the CDR3 is TGTGCCAGTAAACCCACTAGCGGGAGGGCAGATACGCAGTATTTT.